This is a list of T cell receptor beta chains from one sample in a study of T cell repertoires in cytomegalovirus infection. One entry per CDR3 protein, called by TCRdb with MiXCR from the reads. The sample has some 300,000 distinct CDR3 sequences, approximately 14% seen once. Specimen: PBMCs. These receptors came from a human donor in good health (CMV status not recorded). Some clones in this sample may be carry-over from other donors' samples. Both conserved end residues are part of each CDR3. The order of the fields is clone size, D gene, J gene, V gene, CDR3 DNA, CDR3 protein. A D gene is named only where the DNA matches it firmly. Where a row states a size, it is once, few, many or the class of an expanded clone; other rows omit it.

size: few
D: TRBD1
J: TRBJ2-2
V: TRBV29-1
DNA: TGCAGCGCAAAGGGACAGGGGAGGTCGGCACCCACCGGGGAGCTGTTTTTT
CDR3: CSAKGQGRSAPTGELFF

size: -
D: -
J: TRBJ2-2
V: TRBV29-1
DNA: TGCAGCGTCCCCCGTGACGGAACCACCGGGGAGCTGTTTTTT
CDR3: CSVPRDGTTGELFF

size: many
D: TRBD1
J: TRBJ2-7
V: TRBV6-2/TRBV6-3
DNA: TGTGCCAGCAGTTACCCTACAGGGGCCGTCTCCTACGAGCAGTACTTC
CDR3: CASSYPTGAVSYEQYF

size: many
D: -
J: TRBJ1-5
V: TRBV18
DNA: TGTGCCAGCTCAGTGGACAGCCTCTGGCCCCAGCATTTT
CDR3: CASSVDSLWPQHF

size: -
D: -
J: TRBJ2-1
V: TRBV7-2
DNA: TGTGCCAGCAGCCCCGGGCCATTTTACAATGAGCAGTTCTTC
CDR3: CASSPGPFYNEQFF

size: -
D: -
J: TRBJ1-5
V: TRBV25-1
DNA: TGTGCCAGCAGTGAAGGGGGGGCCGGCAATCAGCCCCAGCATTTT
CDR3: CASSEGGAGNQPQHF

size: -
D: -
J: TRBJ2-3
V: TRBV5-4
DNA: TGTGCCAGCAGCTCAGGACCCACCACAGATACGCAGTATTTT
CDR3: CASSSGPTTDTQYF

size: -
D: TRBD1
J: TRBJ1-5
V: TRBV27
DNA: TGTGCCAGCAGTGCAAGTACGACAGGGAATAGCAATCAGCCCCAGCATTTT
CDR3: CASSASTTGNSNQPQHF

size: few
D: -
J: TRBJ2-5
V: TRBV11-2
DNA: TGTGCCAGCAGCCGAATGGTCCTCGGCCAAGAGACCCAGTACTTC
CDR3: CASSRMVLGQETQYF

size: many
D: -
J: TRBJ1-4
V: TRBV7-9
DNA: TGTGCCAGCAGCTTAGCTGGGGCCTATGAAAAACTGTTTTTT
CDR3: CASSLAGAYEKLFF

size: many
D: -
J: TRBJ2-3
V: TRBV19
DNA: TGTGCCAGTAGTGCGCTACGGACTATAACAGATACGCAGTATTTT
CDR3: CASSALRTITDTQYF

size: few
D: TRBD1
J: TRBJ1-2
V: TRBV15
DNA: TGTGCCACCAGCAGACGAACAGGGGGCGACTATGGCTACACCTTC
CDR3: CATSRRTGGDYGYTF

size: -
D: -
J: TRBJ2-7
V: TRBV4-3
DNA: TGCGCCAGCAGCCAAGAAACCCAGGGATCCTACGAGCAGTACTTC
CDR3: CASSQETQGSYEQYF

size: -
D: TRBD1
J: TRBJ1-2
V: TRBV29-1
DNA: TGCAGCGCTCCCGACCGGGACAGGAAATTTAACTATGGCTACACCTTC
CDR3: CSAPDRDRKFNYGYTF

size: few
D: -
J: TRBJ2-2
V: TRBV2
DNA: TGTGCCAGCAGGTTCGGGAGCGGGCAGACCGGGGAGCTGTTTTTT
CDR3: CASRFGSGQTGELFF

size: few
D: TRBD2
J: TRBJ2-1
V: TRBV27
DNA: TGTGCCAGTGGACTAGCGGGAGAACCCAATGAGCAGTTCTTC
CDR3: CASGLAGEPNEQFF

size: -
D: TRBD2
J: TRBJ2-5
V: TRBV20-1
DNA: TGCAGTGCTAGAGGAGGAAGCGGGGGAGTCCAAGAGACCCAGTACTTC
CDR3: CSARGGSGGVQETQYF

size: few
D: -
J: TRBJ2-5
V: TRBV20-1
DNA: TGCAGTGCTAGGGTGGTAGGGGACGAGACCCAGTACTTC
CDR3: CSARVVGDETQYF

size: -
D: -
J: TRBJ2-7
V: TRBV4-1
DNA: TGCGCCAGCAGCCAAGCGCTACTCTACGAGCAGTACTTC
CDR3: CASSQALLYEQYF

size: -
D: -
J: TRBJ2-1
V: TRBV3-1
DNA: TGTGCCAGCAGCCACAAGGTACGGGGCCTAATCTTC
CDR3: CASSHKVRGLIF

size: -
D: TRBD2
J: TRBJ2-7
V: TRBV12-3/TRBV12-4
DNA: TGTGCCAGCAGTCCAACCCCGGGACTAGCGGGGGGGCCTATATACGAGCAGTACTTC
CDR3: CASSPTPGLAGGPIYEQYF

size: -
D: TRBD2
J: TRBJ2-5
V: TRBV6-1
DNA: TGTGCCAGCAGTCTTAGCGGGAGGGCAGGAGAGACCCAGTACTTC
CDR3: CASSLSGRAGETQYF

size: -
D: -
J: TRBJ2-2
V: TRBV9
DNA: TGTGCCAGCAGCGCCCTTTCCCCCGGGGAGCTGTTTTTT
CDR3: CASSALSPGELFF

size: few
D: -
J: TRBJ1-1
V: TRBV12-3/TRBV12-4
DNA: TGTGCCAGCAGTTCGGGCCTAGGGGGGAACACTGAAGCTTTCTTT
CDR3: CASSSGLGGNTEAFF

size: few
D: -
J: TRBJ2-1
V: TRBV6-5
DNA: TGTGCCAGCAGTTACGGTATCCGGGGGGCGAGCAACAATGAGCAGTTCTTC
CDR3: CASSYGIRGASNNEQFF

size: once
D: -
J: TRBJ2-2
V: TRBV6-5
DNA: TGTGCCAGCAGTTATGCCCGAAGGCTCGGGGAGCTGTTTTTT
CDR3: CASSYARRLGELFF

size: -
D: -
J: TRBJ1-2
V: TRBV20-1
DNA: TGCAGTGCTACCAGATCGGGCAGCACTCCTAACTGTGGCTACACCTTC
CDR3: CSATRSGSTPNCGYTF

size: many
D: TRBD1
J: TRBJ1-2
V: TRBV10-3
DNA: TGTGCCACGGGTGGGCAGGGGGCAATCAACTATGGCTACACCTTC
CDR3: CATGGQGAINYGYTF

size: many
D: -
J: TRBJ2-2
V: TRBV7-6
DNA: TGTGCCAGCAGCTTATCTCAGCGGGACACCGGGGAGCTGTTTTTT
CDR3: CASSLSQRDTGELFF

size: many
D: TRBD1
J: TRBJ2-7
V: TRBV12-5
DNA: TGTGCTAGTGGTCCCCCCTTTCGGACAGGGAGAGACGAGCAGTACTTC
CDR3: CASGPPFRTGRDEQYF